The clone carrying this T cell receptor (beta chain) has just one count. This entry belongs to a study of T cell changes during pregnancy in multiple sclerosis. Data came from immunoSEQ multiplex PCR; TCRdb stores just in-frame clones and leaves some out. In the table there are more than 90,000 clones, 91% of which are singletons. Trimming pared 5 bases from V and 11 bases from J, leaving 19 bases between. This CDR3 has 14 residues. CDR1 SEHNR and CDR2 FQNEAQ come from the germline V gene (reference sequence). This sequence joins TRBV7-9 and TRBJ1-5, with TRBD1 as a possible D gene (6 bases). This clonotype was obtained from a female donor with multiple sclerosis, enrolled in a pregnancy study. The sample in question was peripheral blood, obtained in the second trimester of pregnancy. The CDR3 sequence is CASSGPGHQTSQHF. CDR3 DNA: TGTGCCAGCAGCGGCCCGGGACACCAGACGTCCCAGCATTTT.